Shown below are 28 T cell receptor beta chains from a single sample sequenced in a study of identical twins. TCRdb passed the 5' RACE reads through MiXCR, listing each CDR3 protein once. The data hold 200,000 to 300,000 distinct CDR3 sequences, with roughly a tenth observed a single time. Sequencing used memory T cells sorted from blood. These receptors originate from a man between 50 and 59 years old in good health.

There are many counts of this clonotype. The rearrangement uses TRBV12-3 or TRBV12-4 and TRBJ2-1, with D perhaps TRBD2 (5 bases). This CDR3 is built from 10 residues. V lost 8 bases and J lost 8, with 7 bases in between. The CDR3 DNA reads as TGTGCCAGCGGGCGGGATGAGCAGTTCTTC. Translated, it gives CASGRDEQFF.

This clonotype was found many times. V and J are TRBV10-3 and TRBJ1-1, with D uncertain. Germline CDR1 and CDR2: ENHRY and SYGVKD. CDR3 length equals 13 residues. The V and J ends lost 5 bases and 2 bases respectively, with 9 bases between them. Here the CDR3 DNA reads TGTGCCATCAGTCGGGAGAGTAACACTGAAGCTTTCTTT. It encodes CAISRESNTEAFF.

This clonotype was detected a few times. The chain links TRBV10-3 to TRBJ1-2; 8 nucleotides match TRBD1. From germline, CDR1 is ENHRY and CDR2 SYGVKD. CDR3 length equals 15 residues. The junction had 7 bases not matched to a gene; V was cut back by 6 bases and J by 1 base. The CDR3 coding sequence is TGTGCCATCAGAGGGGGACAGGTTAATAACTATGGCTACACCTTC. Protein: CAIRGGQVNNYGYTF.

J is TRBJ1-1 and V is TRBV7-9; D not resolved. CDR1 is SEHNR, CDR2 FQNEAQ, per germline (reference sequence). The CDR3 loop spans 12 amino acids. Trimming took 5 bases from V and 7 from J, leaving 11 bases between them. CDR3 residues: CASSPLRDEAFF. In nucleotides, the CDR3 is TGTGCCAGCAGCCCCCTAAGGGATGAAGCTTTCTTT.

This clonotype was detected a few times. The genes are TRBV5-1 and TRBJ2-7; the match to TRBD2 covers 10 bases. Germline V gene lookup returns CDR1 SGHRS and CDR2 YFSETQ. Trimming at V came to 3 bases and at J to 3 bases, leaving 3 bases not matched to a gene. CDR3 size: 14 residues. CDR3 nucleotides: TGCGCCAGCAGCTCCCCTAGCGGGAGCTACGAGCAGTACTTC. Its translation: CASSSPSGSYEQYF.

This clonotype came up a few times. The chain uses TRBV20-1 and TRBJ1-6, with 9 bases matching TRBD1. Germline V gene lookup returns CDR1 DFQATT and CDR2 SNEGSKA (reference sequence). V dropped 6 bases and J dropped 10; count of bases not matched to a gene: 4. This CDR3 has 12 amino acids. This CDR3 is CSANRGPSPLHF. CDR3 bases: TGCAGTGCAAACAGGGGGCCCTCACCCCTCCACTTT.

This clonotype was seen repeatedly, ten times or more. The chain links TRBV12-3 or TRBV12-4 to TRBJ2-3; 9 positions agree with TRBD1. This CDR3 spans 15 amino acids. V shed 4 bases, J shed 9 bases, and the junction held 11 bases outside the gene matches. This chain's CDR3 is CASSWGGTGGKTQYF. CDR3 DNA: TGTGCCAGCAGTTGGGGGGGAACAGGGGGCAAAACGCAGTATTTT.

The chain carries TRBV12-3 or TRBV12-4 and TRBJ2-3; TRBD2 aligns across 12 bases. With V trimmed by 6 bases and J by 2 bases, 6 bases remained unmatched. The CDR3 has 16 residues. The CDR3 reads CASSPRLAGATDTQYF. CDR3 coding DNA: TGTGCCAGCAGCCCTAGACTAGCGGGGGCCACAGATACGCAGTATTTT.

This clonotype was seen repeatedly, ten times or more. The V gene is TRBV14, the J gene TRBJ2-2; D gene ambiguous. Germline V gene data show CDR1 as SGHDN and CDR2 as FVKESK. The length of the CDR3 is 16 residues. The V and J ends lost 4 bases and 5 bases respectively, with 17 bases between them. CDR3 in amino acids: CASSPNSGRKTGELFF. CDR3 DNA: TGTGCCAGCAGCCCGAATTCCGGGCGGAAGACCGGGGAGCTGTTTTTT.

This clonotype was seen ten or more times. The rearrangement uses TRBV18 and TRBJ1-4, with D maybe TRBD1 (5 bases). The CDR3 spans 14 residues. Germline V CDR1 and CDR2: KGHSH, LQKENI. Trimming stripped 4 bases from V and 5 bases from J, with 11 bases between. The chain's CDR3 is CASSLRQKNEKLFF. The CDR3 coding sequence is TGTGCCAGCTCACTAAGACAGAAAAATGAAAAACTGTTTTTT.

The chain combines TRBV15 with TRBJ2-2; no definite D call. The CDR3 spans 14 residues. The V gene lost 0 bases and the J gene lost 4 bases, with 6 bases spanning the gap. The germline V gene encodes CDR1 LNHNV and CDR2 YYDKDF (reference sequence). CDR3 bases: TGTGCCACCAGCAGAGATCTGGTCACCGGGGAGCTGTTTTTT. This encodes CATSRDLVTGELFF. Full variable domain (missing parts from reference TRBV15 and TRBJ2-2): DAMVIQNPRYQVTQFGKPVTLSCSQTLNHNVMYWYQQKSSQAPKLLFHYYDKDFNNEADTPDNFQSRRPNTSFCFLDIRSPGLGDTAMYLCATSRDLVTGELFFGEGSRLTVL.

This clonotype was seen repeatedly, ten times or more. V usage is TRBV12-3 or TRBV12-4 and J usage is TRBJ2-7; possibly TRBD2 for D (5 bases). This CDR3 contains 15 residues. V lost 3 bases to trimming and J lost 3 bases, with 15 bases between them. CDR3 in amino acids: CASSLRAGSFYEQYF. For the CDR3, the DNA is TGTGCCAGCAGTTTGAGGGCTGGATCTTTCTACGAGCAGTACTTC.

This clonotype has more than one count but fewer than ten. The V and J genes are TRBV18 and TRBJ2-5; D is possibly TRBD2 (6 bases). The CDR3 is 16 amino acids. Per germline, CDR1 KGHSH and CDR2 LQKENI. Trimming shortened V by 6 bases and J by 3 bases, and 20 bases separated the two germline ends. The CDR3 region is CASSPRLGGAEETQYF. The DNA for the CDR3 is TGTGCCAGCTCCCCTCGACTGGGCGGGGCGGAAGAGACCCAGTACTTC.

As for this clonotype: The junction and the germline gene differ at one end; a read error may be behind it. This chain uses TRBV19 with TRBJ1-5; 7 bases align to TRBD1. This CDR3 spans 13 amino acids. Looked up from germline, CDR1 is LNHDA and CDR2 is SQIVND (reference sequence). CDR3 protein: CASTLQGNRPQHF. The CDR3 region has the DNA TGTGCCAGTACATTACAGGGGAATCGGCCCCAGCATTTT. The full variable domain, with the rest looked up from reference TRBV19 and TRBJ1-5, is DGGITQSPKYLFRKEGQNVTLSCEQNLNHDAMYWYRQDPGQGLRLIYYSQIVNDFQKGDIAEGYSVSREKKESFPLTVTSAQKNPTAFYLCASTLQGNRPQHFGDGTRLSIL.

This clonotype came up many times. CDR3 coding DNA: TGCAGTGCTAGATTGGGACTAGCGGGGTACAATGAGCAGTTCTTC. Translated, it gives CSARLGLAGYNEQFF. The chain employs TRBV20-1 and TRBJ2-1; TRBD2 aligns across 13 bases. With 2 bases clipped from V and 4 bases from J, the junction kept 2 bases outside the gene matches. CDR1 and CDR2 (germline): DFQATT, SNEGSKA (reference sequence). This CDR3 region has 15 residues.

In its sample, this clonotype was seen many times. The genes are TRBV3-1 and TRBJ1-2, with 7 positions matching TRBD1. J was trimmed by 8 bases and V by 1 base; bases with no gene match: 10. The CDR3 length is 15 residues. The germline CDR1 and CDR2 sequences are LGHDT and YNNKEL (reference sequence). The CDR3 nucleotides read TGTGCCAGCAGCCAAGCTACAGGGGTCGTAGGCGGCTACACCTTC. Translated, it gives CASSQATGVVGGYTF.

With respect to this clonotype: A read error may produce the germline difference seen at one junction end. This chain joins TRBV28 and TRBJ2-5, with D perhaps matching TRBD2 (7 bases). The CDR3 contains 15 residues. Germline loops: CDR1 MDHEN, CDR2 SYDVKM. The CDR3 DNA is TGTGCCAGCAGATTTACCGGGGGGACAAGAGAGGCCCAGTACTTC. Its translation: CASRFTGGTREAQYF.

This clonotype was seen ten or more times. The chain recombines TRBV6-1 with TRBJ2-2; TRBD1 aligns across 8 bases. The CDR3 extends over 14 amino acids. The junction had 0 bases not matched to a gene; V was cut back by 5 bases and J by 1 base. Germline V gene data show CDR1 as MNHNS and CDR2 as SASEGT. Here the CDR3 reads CASSTGGNTGELFF. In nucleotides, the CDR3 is TGTGCCAGCAGTACAGGGGGGAACACCGGGGAGCTGTTTTTT.

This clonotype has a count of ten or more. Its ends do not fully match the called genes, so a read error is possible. The CDR3 spells CASSLSPPGFF. CDR3 nucleotide sequence: TGCGCCAGCAGCTTGTCACCGCCGGGATTCTTC. This chain links TRBV5-1 with TRBJ2-7; maybe TRBD2 (5 bases). The germline V gene encodes CDR1 SGHRS and CDR2 YFSETQ. The CDR3 contains 11 residues.

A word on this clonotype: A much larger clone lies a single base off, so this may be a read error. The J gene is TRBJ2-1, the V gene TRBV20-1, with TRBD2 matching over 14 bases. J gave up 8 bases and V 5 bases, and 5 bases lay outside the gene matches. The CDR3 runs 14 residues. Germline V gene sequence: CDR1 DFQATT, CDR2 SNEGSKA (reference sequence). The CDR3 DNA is TGCAGTGCTCAGGGACTAGCGGGAGAGGATGAGCAGTTCTTC. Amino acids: CSAQGLAGEDEQFF.

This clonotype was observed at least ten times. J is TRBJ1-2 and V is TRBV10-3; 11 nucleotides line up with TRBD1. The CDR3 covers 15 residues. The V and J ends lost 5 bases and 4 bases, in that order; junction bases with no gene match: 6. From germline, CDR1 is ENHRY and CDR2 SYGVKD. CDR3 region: CAISSAGQGGYGYTF. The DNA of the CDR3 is TGTGCCATCAGTTCCGCGGGACAGGGGGGCTATGGCTACACCTTC.

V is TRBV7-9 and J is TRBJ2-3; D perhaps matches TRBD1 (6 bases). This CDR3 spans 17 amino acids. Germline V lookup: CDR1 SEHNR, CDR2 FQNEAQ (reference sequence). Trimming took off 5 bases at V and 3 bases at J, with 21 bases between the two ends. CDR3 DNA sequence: TGTGCCAGCAGCCCGCTTTATGGCAGGGGTGGAACAGATACGCAGTATTTT. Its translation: CASSPLYGRGGTDTQYF.

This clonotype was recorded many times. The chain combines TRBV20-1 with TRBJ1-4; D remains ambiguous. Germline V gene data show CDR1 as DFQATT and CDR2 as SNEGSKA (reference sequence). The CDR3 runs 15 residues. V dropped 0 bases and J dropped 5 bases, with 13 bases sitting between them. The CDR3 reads CSARDPGRDNEKLFF. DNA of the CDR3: TGCAGTGCTAGAGATCCTGGCAGAGACAATGAAAAACTGTTTTTT.

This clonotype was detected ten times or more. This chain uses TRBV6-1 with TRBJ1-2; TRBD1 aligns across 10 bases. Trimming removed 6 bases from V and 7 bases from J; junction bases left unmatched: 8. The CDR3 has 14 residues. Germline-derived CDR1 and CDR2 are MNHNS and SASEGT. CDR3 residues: CASRPDRGRGGYTF. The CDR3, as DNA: TGTGCCAGCAGACCCGACAGGGGGCGCGGTGGCTACACCTTC.

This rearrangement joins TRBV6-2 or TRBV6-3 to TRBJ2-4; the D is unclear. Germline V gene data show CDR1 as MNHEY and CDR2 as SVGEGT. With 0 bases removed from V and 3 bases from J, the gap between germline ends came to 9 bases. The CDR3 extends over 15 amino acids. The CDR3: CASSYSGQSKNIQYF. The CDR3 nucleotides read TGTGCCAGCAGTTACTCCGGCCAGAGCAAAAACATTCAGTACTTC.

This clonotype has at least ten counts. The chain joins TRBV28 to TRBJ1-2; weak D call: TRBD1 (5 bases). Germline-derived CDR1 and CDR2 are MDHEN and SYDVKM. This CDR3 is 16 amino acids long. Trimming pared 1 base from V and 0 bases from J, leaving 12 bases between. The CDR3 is CASSLLSGGANYGYTF. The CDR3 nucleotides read TGTGCCAGCAGTTTATTATCGGGGGGAGCTAACTATGGCTACACCTTC.

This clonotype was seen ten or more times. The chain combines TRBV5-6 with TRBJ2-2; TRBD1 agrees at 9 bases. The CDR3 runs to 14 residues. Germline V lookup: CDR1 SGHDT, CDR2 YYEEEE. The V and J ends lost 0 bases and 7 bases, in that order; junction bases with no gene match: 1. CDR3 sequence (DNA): TGTGCCAGCAGCTTGGGACAGGGGGTCGGGGAGCTGTTTTTT. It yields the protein CASSLGQGVGELFF.

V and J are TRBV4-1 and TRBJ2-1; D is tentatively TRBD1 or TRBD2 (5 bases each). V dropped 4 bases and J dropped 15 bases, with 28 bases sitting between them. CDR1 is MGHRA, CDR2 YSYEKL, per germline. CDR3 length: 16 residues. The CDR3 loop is CASSLPVTHSGQGPFF. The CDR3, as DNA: TGCGCCAGCAGCCTCCCCGTTACACATTCCGGCCAGGGACCGTTCTTC.